The next 8 T cell receptor beta chains were all read from a single sample in a study of blood T cell repertoires in COVID-19. The repertoire was sequenced with immunoSEQ multiplex PCR; TCRdb's copy has only in-frame clones and lacks some. The sample includes under 250,000 clones, 82% of them seen just once. Material for sequencing was PBMCs or T cells enriched from blood (not recorded which). The origin of the receptors is a woman aged 60 to 75 who had recovered from COVID-19.

The chain joins TRBV2 to TRBJ1-2; 9 nucleotides match TRBD1. V was clipped by 6 bases and J by 4 bases; unmatched bases: 6. Germline V gene lookup returns CDR1 SNHLY and CDR2 FYNNEI. The CDR3 runs to 14 residues. Here the CDR3 DNA reads TGTGCCAGCAGGAGGACAGGGGTGACCTATGGCTACACCTTC. It translates to CASRRTGVTYGYTF.

V gene TRBV3-1 (or the pseudogene TRBV3-2) combines with J gene TRBJ1-6; 10 bases are a match to TRBD1. With V trimmed by 2 bases and J by 10 bases, 5 bases remained unmatched. The CDR3 length is 15 residues. Germline CDR1 is LGHDT and CDR2 is YNNKEL (reference sequence). CDR3 residues: CASSQSGTGESPLHF. The CDR3 DNA sequence: TGTGCCAGCAGCCAAAGCGGGACAGGGGAATCACCCCTCCACTTT.

Only one count was recorded for this clone. The chain employs TRBV16 and TRBJ1-4, with a tentative D call TRBD1 (6 bases). Germline values: CDR1 KGHSY, CDR2 FQNENV. The ends were cut back, 4 bases at V and 0 bases at J, with 9 bases in the middle. CDR3 size: 15 residues. This CDR3 reads CASSRQGTTNEKLFF. The CDR3 DNA reads TGTGCCAGCAGCCGTCAGGGGACAACTAATGAAAAACTGTTTTTT.

The V and J genes are TRBV7-3 and TRBJ2-2; 7 bases fit TRBD1. The CDR3 has 15 residues. Unmatched junction bases numbered 11, after V lost 5 bases and J lost 8 bases. Germline V gene data show CDR1 as SGHTA and CDR2 as FQGTGA. The CDR3, as DNA: TGTGCCAGCAGCACCCAACCAGGGGGAAGTGGGGAGCTGTTTTTT. Amino acid sequence: CASSTQPGGSGELFF.

The chain has TRBV19 and TRBJ1-3; D gene ambiguous. CDR3 length equals 15 residues. V was pared by 1 base and J by 4 bases, with 11 bases between. The germline V gene encodes CDR1 LNHDA and CDR2 SQIVND (reference sequence). In DNA, the CDR3 is TGTGCCAGTAGTATAGGTTCACAATTCGGAAACACCATATATTTT. Translation gives CASSIGSQFGNTIYF.

The rearrangement uses TRBV6-5 and TRBJ1-2, with 11 bases fitting TRBD1. Trimming took 8 bases from V and 6 from J; bases not matched to a gene: 11. The CDR3 is 15 amino acids. The germline V gene encodes CDR1 MNHEY and CDR2 SVGAGI. In DNA form, the CDR3 reads TGTGCCAGCGGCGAGAACTGGACAGGGGGCCATGGCTACACCTTC. Amino acid sequence: CASGENWTGGHGYTF.

The V gene is TRBV14, the J gene TRBJ2-6, with 10 bases matching TRBD1. This CDR3 contains 18 residues. The V segment lost 6 bases and the J segment 2 bases; nucleotides outside the gene matches: 10. In germline, CDR1 is SGHDN, CDR2 FVKESK. This chain's CDR3 is CASRETGGVFPGANVLTF. DNA of the CDR3: TGTGCCAGCAGAGAGACAGGGGGCGTATTTCCTGGGGCCAACGTCCTGACTTTC.

This clone showed up just a few times. V and J are TRBV19 and TRBJ1-2; TRBD1 might be the D (6 bases). This CDR3 has 14 residues. The germline CDR1 and CDR2 sequences are LNHDA and SQIVND (reference sequence). V lost 5 bases and J 3 bases, leaving 13 bases between the germline ends. CDR3 sequence reads: CASSRARGYYGYTF. CDR3 sequence (DNA): TGTGCCAGTAGTCGCGCCAGGGGCTACTATGGCTACACCTTC.